Following are 15 T cell receptor beta chains from one sample sequenced in a study of shared clonotypes between healthy human individuals (dated by TCRdb to 2018 to 2020). Receptor libraries were prepared by the immunoSEQ multiplex PCR assay. The clones in this table, taken by TCRdb from immuneACCESS, are in-frame only. Not every clone is retained; where verified, under half of the shortfall comes from an unresolved V gene, and the cause of the rest is unknown. The sample yields approximately 1.5 million clones; around 98% were counted once. The top ten clonotypes cover 0.4% to 0.45% of the sample. Sample: naive CD4+ T cells sorted from blood. The sample's cell subset or site label, in plain terms: CD45RA+ positively selected. The receptors shown here come from a man younger than 40 in good health.

J is TRBJ2-2 and V is TRBV5-1; 7 bases match TRBD1. Germline lookup yields CDR1 SGHRS and CDR2 YFSETQ. Unmatched junction bases numbered 12, after V lost 4 bases and J lost 3 bases. The CDR3 is 17 amino acids. The CDR3, as DNA: TGCGCCAGCAGCCTTACAGGGGCACTTTTACACACCGGGGAGCTGTTTTTT. This sequence encodes CASSLTGALLHTGELFF.

The gene calls are TRBV5-1 and TRBJ2-7; 7 positions agree with TRBD2. Germline V gene sequence: CDR1 SGHRS, CDR2 YFSETQ. The CDR3 totals 15 residues. The J segment lost 2 bases and the V segment lost 0 bases, leaving 5 bases of the junction unmatched. Here the CDR3 DNA reads TGCGCCAGCAGCTTGGGCGGGAGTGCCACCTACGAGCAGTACTTC. It translates to CASSLGGSATYEQYF.

For this clone: The same CDR3 can be traced to other DNA sequences in this sample. This CDR3 is CASSLAYEQYF. For the CDR3, the DNA is TGTGCCAGCAGCTTGGCGTACGAGCAGTACTTC. V and J are TRBV5-8 and TRBJ2-7; D remains unclear. V lost 0 bases, J lost 4 bases, and 2 bases lay in between. The CDR3 covers 11 residues. Germline V gene data show CDR1 as SGHTS and CDR2 as YDEGEE.

J is TRBJ2-7 and V is TRBV7-9; D not certain. CDR1 SEHNR and CDR2 FQNEAQ come from the germline V gene (reference sequence). V was cut by 3 bases and J by 2 bases, with 8 bases left in between. This CDR3 has 13 residues. The CDR3 sequence: CASSLKGPYEQYF. The CDR3 region has the DNA TGTGCCAGCAGCTTGAAAGGGCCCTACGAGCAGTACTTC.

The rearrangement joins TRBV6-5 to TRBJ1-2; possibly TRBD1 for D (6 bases). Germline V gene lookup returns CDR1 MNHEY and CDR2 SVGAGI. The CDR3 loop spans 15 amino acids. Between the trimmed V and J ends, which lost 4 bases and 7 bases, there was a span of 19 bases. CDR3 residues: CASSLGRTGRGGYTF. The DNA for the CDR3 is TGTGCCAGCAGTTTGGGGCGTACAGGGAGAGGTGGCTACACCTTC.

This clone is a singleton in its sample. This chain uses TRBV15 with TRBJ1-3; the D is unclear. Trimming left V 3 bases short and J 0 bases short, with 12 bases between. Germline V gene sequence: CDR1 LNHNV, CDR2 YYDKDF (reference sequence). CDR3 size: 16 residues. The CDR3 spells CATSRGGPGSGNTIYF. The CDR3 DNA sequence: TGTGCCACCAGCAGGGGCGGACCGGGCTCTGGAAACACCATATATTTT.

The CDR3 reads CASSSRGGGTDTQYF. The CDR3 DNA is TGTGCCAGCAGTTCACGGGGGGGAGGGACAGATACGCAGTATTTT. The chain employs TRBV28 and TRBJ2-3; 8 bases map to TRBD2. With V trimmed by 4 bases and J by 3 bases, 6 bases remained unmatched. This CDR3 spans 15 amino acids. The germline gives CDR1 MDHEN, CDR2 SYDVKM.

The chain links TRBV14 to TRBJ2-7; D may be TRBD2 (6 bases). This CDR3 is built from 12 residues. Germline CDR1 is SGHDN and CDR2 is FVKESK. Trimming cost V 3 bases and J 7 bases, with 10 bases left between them. The CDR3 bases are TGTGCCAGCAGCCACCCCGGAGGGGAGCAGTACTTC. As protein: CASSHPGGEQYF. The full variable domain, in which reference TRBV14 and TRBJ2-7 provide the parts outside the CDR3, is EAGVTQFPSHSVIEKGQTVTLRCDPISGHDNLYWYRRVMGKEIKFLLHFVKESKQDESGMPNNRFLAERTGGTYSTLKVQPAELEDSGVYFCASSHPGGEQYFGPGTRLTVT.

The rearrangement joins TRBV2 to TRBJ2-3; 10 bases line up with TRBD2. Losses at the gene ends were 6 bases for V and 6 bases for J; bases not matched to a gene: 15. This CDR3 spans 17 amino acids. In germline, CDR1 is SNHLY, CDR2 FYNNEI. In nucleotides, the CDR3 is TGTGCCAGCAGACCTAGGAGCGGGAGGGCCTTTTCCGATACGCAGTATTTT. Amino acids: CASRPRSGRAFSDTQYF.

The chain uses TRBV27 and TRBJ2-3; TRBD1 agrees at 8 bases. V shed 3 bases, J shed 1 base, and the junction held 6 bases outside the gene matches. The CDR3 sequence is 16 residues long. From germline, CDR1 is MNHEY and CDR2 SMNVEV (reference sequence). For the CDR3, the DNA is TGTGCCAGCAGTTTTTTAGGACAGGGCCGCACAGATACGCAGTATTTT. It specifies CASSFLGQGRTDTQYF.

This clone has only one observation. J is TRBJ2-7 and V is TRBV5-6; D remains unclear. The CDR3 covers 14 residues. Trimming removed 1 base at V and 5 bases at J, with 13 bases between. The germline gives CDR1 SGHDT, CDR2 YYEEEE. CDR3 sequence: CASSLRRLVHEQYF. For the CDR3, the DNA is TGTGCCAGCAGCTTGCGACGTCTGGTCCACGAGCAGTACTTC. Together with reference TRBV5-6 and TRBJ2-7, the CDR3 gives the full variable domain: DAGVTQSPTHLIKTRGQQVTLRCSPKSGHDTVSWYQQALGQGPQFIFQYYEEEERQRGNFPDRFSGHQFPNYSSELNVNALLLGDSALYLCASSLRRLVHEQYFGPGTRLTVT.

This chain links TRBV6-1 with TRBJ1-5; no clear D. Between the trimmed V and J ends, which lost 0 bases and 6 bases, there was a span of 6 bases. Germline assignment: CDR1 MNHNS and CDR2 SASEGT. The CDR3 has 13 residues. CDR3 residues: CASSEAYIQPQHF. The CDR3 DNA sequence: TGTGCCAGCAGTGAAGCGTATATTCAGCCCCAGCATTTT.

This clone was observed a single time. The CDR3 sequence is CASSSRQGPYGYTF. CDR3 sequence (DNA): TGTGCCAGCAGCTCGAGACAGGGGCCCTATGGCTACACCTTC. The chain links TRBV5-4 to TRBJ1-2, with 8 bases that match TRBD1. The germline V gene has CDR1 SGHNT and CDR2 YYREEE (reference sequence). The CDR3 has 14 residues. Losses at the gene ends were 3 bases for V and 4 bases for J; bases not matched to a gene: 5.

This clone appeared a single time. The V and J genes are TRBV15 and TRBJ2-3; weak D call: TRBD1 (5 bases). The germline CDR1 and CDR2 sequences are LNHNV and YYDKDF (reference sequence). This CDR3 contains 16 residues. The V and J ends lost 8 bases and 0 bases respectively, with 18 bases between them. CDR3 coding DNA: TGTGCCACCTCCCTCAGAAGGGGCCTCAGCACAGATACGCAGTATTTT. Translating gives CATSLRRGLSTDTQYF.

The rearrangement uses TRBV5-6 and TRBJ2-3; D is unresolved. CDR3 length: 15 residues. Trimming shortened V by 0 bases and J by 1 base, and 9 bases separated the two germline ends. Germline V gene data show CDR1 as SGHDT and CDR2 as YYEEEE. This CDR3 is CASSLVGYGTDTQYF. CDR3 DNA sequence: TGTGCCAGCAGCTTGGTCGGTTACGGCACAGATACGCAGTATTTT.